The 20 T cell receptor beta chains reported below all come from one sample, sequenced in a study of Graves' ophthalmopathy and Graves' hyperthyroidism. Amplifying from RNA transcripts, the study obtained TCR beta CDR3 regions. Amplification began with first-round RT-PCR using HTBI primers, then second-round multiplex PCR was performed. TCRdb re-called the multiplex PCR reads through MiXCR, storing one row per CDR3 protein. The table lists approximately 1.2 million distinct CDR3 sequences, about 35% of them singletons. The sample taken for sequencing was peripheral blood or thyroid tissue (not recorded which). The receptors stem from an adult man with Graves' hyperthyroidism.

This clonotype was seen more than once but under ten times. The DNA for the CDR3 is TGTGCCAGCAGCTTAGGCGGGGGAGCATTTTACGAGCAGTACTTC. Residues: CASSLGGGAFYEQYF. J is TRBJ2-7 and V is TRBV7-2, with 7 positions matching TRBD2. The V segment lost 1 base and the J segment 4 bases; nucleotides outside the gene matches: 7. The CDR3 has 15 residues. From germline, CDR1 is SGHTA and CDR2 FQGNSA.

The rearrangement uses TRBV20-1 and TRBJ2-7, with 9 positions matching TRBD2. V was clipped by 6 bases and J by 3 bases; unmatched bases: 6. The germline gives CDR1 DFQATT, CDR2 SNEGSKA (reference sequence). The CDR3 totals 13 residues. DNA of the CDR3: TGCAGTGCCACCGGGACTAGCAGCTACGAGCAGTACTTC. Translation gives CSATGTSSYEQYF.

Turning to this clonotype: Compared with germline, one end of the junction differs, possibly owing to a read error. V and J are TRBV7-2 and TRBJ1-4, with TRBD1 matching 8 bases. This CDR3 has 13 amino acids. Germline assignment: CDR1 SGHTA and CDR2 FQGNSA. The CDR3 nucleotides read TGTGCCAGCAGCCTCGCTAGGGCGGGGACAGGATCTTTT. This sequence encodes CASSLARAGTGSF. Full variable domain (outside the CDR3, taken from reference TRBV7-2 and TRBJ1-4): GAGVSQSPSNKVTEKGKDVELRCDPISGHTALYWYRQSLGQGLEFLIYFQGNSAPDKSGLPSDRFSAERTGGSVSTLTIQRTQQEDSAVYLCASSLARAGTGSFGSGTQLSVL.

This clonotype appeared a few times. The J gene is TRBJ2-5, the V gene TRBV7-2; D call uncertain. The CDR3 is 18 amino acids. CDR1 and CDR2 from the germline V gene are SGHTA and FQGNSA. Trimming removed 2 bases at V and 2 bases at J, with 21 bases between. In DNA, the CDR3 is TGTGCCAGCAGCTTAAGAAACTACCGAGTCGCCAAGCAAGAGACCCAGTACTTC. It specifies CASSLRNYRVAKQETQYF.

A word on this clonotype: Germline is not matched at one junction end, which may reflect a read error. The chain has TRBV13 and TRBJ2-5, with 8 bases lining up with TRBD1. Per the germline V gene, CDR1 is PRHDT and CDR2 is FYEKMQ (reference sequence). This CDR3 spans 15 amino acids. CDR3: CASSLGQGAVKTQYF. The CDR3 DNA reads as TGCGCCAGCAGCTTGGGTCAGGGGGCGGTAAAGACCCAGTACTTC.

This clonotype was recorded at least ten times. V gene TRBV7-2 combines with J gene TRBJ1-2; D unresolved. The V end lost 1 base, the J end lost 3 bases, and 15 bases lay between the germline ends. The germline V gene encodes CDR1 SGHTA and CDR2 FQGNSA. The CDR3 extends over 16 amino acids. CDR3 loop: CASSLDLGLDHYGYTF. For the CDR3, the DNA is TGTGCCAGCAGCTTAGATTTGGGGTTGGATCACTATGGCTACACCTTC.

At least ten counts were recorded for this clonotype. V and J are TRBV10-3 and TRBJ2-7; D perhaps matches TRBD1 (6 bases). Germline values: CDR1 ENHRY, CDR2 SYGVKD. Trimming removed 6 bases from V and 5 bases from J, with 20 bases in between. The CDR3 is 15 residues long. In DNA form, the CDR3 reads TGTGCCATCAGATCAGGGGCGAGGGCAAGGGACGAGCAGTACTTC. The encoded protein is CAIRSGARARDEQYF.

This clonotype was found many times. The CDR3 DNA reads as TGCAGTGCTCTCAGCTTTCACCAGCCCCAGCATTTT. It specifies CSALSFHQPQHF. The genes are TRBV20-1 and TRBJ1-5; unclear D gene. Germline CDR1 reads DFQATT; CDR2 reads SNEGSKA (reference sequence). The CDR3 has 12 residues. Trimming took off 5 bases at V and 7 bases at J, with 12 bases between the two ends.

This clonotype has only a few counts. This may come from a read error, since a much larger clone is one base off. This chain joins TRBV24-1 and TRBJ2-7; D uncertain. The V gene lost 2 bases and the J gene lost 0 bases, with 4 bases spanning the gap. This CDR3 spans 13 amino acids. Germline-derived CDR1 and CDR2 are KGHDR and SFDVKD. The CDR3 region is CATSDSRSYEQYF. For the CDR3, the DNA is TGTGCCACCAGTGATTCGCGCTCCTACGAGCAGTACTTC.

This clonotype was detected only a few times. V gene TRBV6-5 combines with J gene TRBJ2-2; D is unresolved. This CDR3 has 16 residues. V shed 2 bases and J shed 0 bases, with 10 bases lying between them. Germline assignment: CDR1 MNHEY and CDR2 SVGAGI. The CDR3 DNA sequence: TGTGCCAGCAGTTACCCCAAGCCCGCGAACACCGGGGAGCTGTTTTTT. This gives the protein CASSYPKPANTGELFF.

This clonotype was counted many times. The V call is TRBV5-8, the J call TRBJ1-2; D is unresolved. The germline CDR1 and CDR2 sequences are SGHTS and YDEGEE. The V end was cut by 0 bases, the J end by 7 bases, with 7 bases between. The CDR3 runs to 12 residues. For the CDR3, the DNA is TGTGCCAGCAGCTTGGGGCGGAGTGGCTACACCTTC. Translating gives CASSLGRSGYTF.

This clonotype was counted at least ten times. The junction differs from germline at one of its ends, possibly a read error. V and J are TRBV15 and TRBJ2-5; 7 bases map to TRBD1. The length of the CDR3 is 15 residues. CDR1 is LNHNV and CDR2 is YYDKDF in the germline V gene (reference sequence). The CDR3 DNA follows: TGTGCCACCACCAGTGGACAGGCCCCGAAGGATCCCCATTACTTC. This encodes CATTSGQAPKDPHYF.

A word on this clonotype: The CDR3 ends on some other residue instead of the conserved phenylalanine or tryptophan, so this is likely a read error. The V gene is TRBV9, the J gene TRBJ2-7; D is possibly TRBD2 (5 bases). V gave up 4 bases and J gave up 6 bases, with 20 bases separating them. Per germline, CDR1 SGDLS and CDR2 YYNGEE. The CDR3 is made up of 15 amino acids. CDR3 in amino acids: CASSLASGRRFEQYL. DNA for the CDR3: TGTGCCAGCAGCCTTGCCTCGGGTAGGAGGTTCGAGCAGTACCTC.

This clonotype was counted many times. V and J are TRBV20-1 and TRBJ2-7; 7 bases fit TRBD1. CDR3 length equals 13 residues. With V trimmed by 5 bases and J by 7 bases, 11 bases remained unmatched. The germline CDR1 and CDR2 sequences are DFQATT and SNEGSKA (reference sequence). The CDR3 loop is CSAPGQVSVEQYF. In DNA form, the CDR3 reads TGCAGTGCTCCTGGACAGGTCTCGGTAGAGCAGTACTTC.

This clonotype was seen many times. This chain links TRBV12-3 or TRBV12-4 with TRBJ2-5; weak D call: TRBD2 (5 bases). CDR3 length equals 15 residues. The germline V and J ends were trimmed by 2 bases and 2 bases, with 12 bases remaining between them. The CDR3 loop reads CASSLIPTSQETQYF. The CDR3 DNA sequence: TGTGCCAGCAGTTTAATTCCCACTAGTCAAGAGACCCAGTACTTC.

This clonotype was counted many times. The chain recombines TRBV7-2 with TRBJ2-7; D not certain. There are 13 residues in the CDR3. V was pared by 6 bases and J by 0 bases, with 9 bases between. Germline CDR1 reads SGHTA; CDR2 reads FQGNSA. CDR3 bases: TGTGCCAGCAGTGGAACCACCTCCTACGAGCAGTACTTC. Translating gives CASSGTTSYEQYF.

This clonotype appeared many times. The chain carries TRBV10-3 and TRBJ2-7; 7 positions match TRBD1. The CDR3 sequence is 13 residues long. In germline, CDR1 is ENHRY, CDR2 SYGVKD. V shed 5 bases, J shed 3 bases, and the junction held 4 bases outside the gene matches. Here the CDR3 DNA reads TGTGCCATCAGTCCCCCAGGGGGCTACGAGCAGTACTTC. It specifies CAISPPGGYEQYF.

The CDR3 loop is CASSAEGNNEKLFF. The CDR3 DNA is TGTGCCAGTAGCGCCGAAGGGAATAATGAAAAACTGTTTTTT. The V call is TRBV19, the J call TRBJ1-4, with D uncertain. Germline-derived CDR1 and CDR2 are LNHDA and SQIVND (reference sequence). The CDR3 totals 14 residues. V dropped 6 bases and J dropped 4 bases, with 12 bases sitting between them.

This clonotype has at least ten counts. The J gene is TRBJ1-5, the V gene TRBV14, with 10 bases aligning to TRBD1. V gave up 0 bases and J gave up 6 bases; unmatched junction bases: 5. This CDR3 region has 16 residues. CDR1 and CDR2 (germline): SGHDN, FVKESK. CDR3 DNA: TGTGCCAGCAGCCAAGAGGGGGACAGGGGATTTCAGCCCCAGCATTTT. The encoded protein is CASSQEGDRGFQPQHF.

Many counts were recorded for this clonotype. The rearrangement joins TRBV5-1 to TRBJ2-7; TRBD2 is a possible D gene (5 bases). Between the trimmed V and J ends, which lost 4 bases and 2 bases, there was a span of 13 bases. The CDR3 extends over 14 amino acids. Germline V gene lookup returns CDR1 SGHRS and CDR2 YFSETQ. Written as DNA, the CDR3 is TGCGCCAGCAGCCCCCGGGGTAAGCCCTACGAGCAGTACTTC. This sequence encodes CASSPRGKPYEQYF.